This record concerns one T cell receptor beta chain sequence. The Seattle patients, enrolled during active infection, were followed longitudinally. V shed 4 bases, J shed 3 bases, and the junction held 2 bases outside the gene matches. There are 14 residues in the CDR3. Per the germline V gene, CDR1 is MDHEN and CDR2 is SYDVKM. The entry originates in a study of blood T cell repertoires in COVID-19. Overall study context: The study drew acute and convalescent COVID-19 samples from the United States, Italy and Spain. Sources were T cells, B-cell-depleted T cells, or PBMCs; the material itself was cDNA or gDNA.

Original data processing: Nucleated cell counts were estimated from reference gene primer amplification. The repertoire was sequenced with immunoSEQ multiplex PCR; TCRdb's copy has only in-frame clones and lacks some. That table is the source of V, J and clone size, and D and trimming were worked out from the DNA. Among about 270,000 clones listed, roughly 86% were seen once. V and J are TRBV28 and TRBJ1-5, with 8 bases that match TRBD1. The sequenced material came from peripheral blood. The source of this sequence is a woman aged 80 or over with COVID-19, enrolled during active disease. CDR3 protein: CASSWTGINQPQHF. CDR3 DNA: TGTGCCAGCAGTTGGACAGGGATCAATCAGCCCCAGCATTTT.